This TCR beta chain was sequenced during a study of blood T cells in healthy people across ages. PCR was performed a second time for about 7 to 11 cycles using a sample-barcoded 5' primer and a J-beta primer mix. TCRdb processed the 5' RACE reads anew with MiXCR; each CDR3 protein has one entry. The sample contains fewer than 700,000 distinct CDR3 sequences, roughly 41% of which appear only once. This clonotype was seen a handful of times. The source of this sequence is an elderly man in good health. The specimen was blood.

The CDR3 bases are TGTGCCAGCAGCCTCGGGCAACGGGGCTTCTACGAGCAGTACTTC. It is translated as CASSLGQRGFYEQYF. The genes are TRBV11-2 and TRBJ2-7; D possibly uses TRBD1 or TRBD2 (5 bases each). The length of the CDR3 is 15 residues. V was cut by 5 bases and J by 3 bases, with 17 bases left in between. CDR1 is SGHAT and CDR2 is FQNNGV in the germline V gene.